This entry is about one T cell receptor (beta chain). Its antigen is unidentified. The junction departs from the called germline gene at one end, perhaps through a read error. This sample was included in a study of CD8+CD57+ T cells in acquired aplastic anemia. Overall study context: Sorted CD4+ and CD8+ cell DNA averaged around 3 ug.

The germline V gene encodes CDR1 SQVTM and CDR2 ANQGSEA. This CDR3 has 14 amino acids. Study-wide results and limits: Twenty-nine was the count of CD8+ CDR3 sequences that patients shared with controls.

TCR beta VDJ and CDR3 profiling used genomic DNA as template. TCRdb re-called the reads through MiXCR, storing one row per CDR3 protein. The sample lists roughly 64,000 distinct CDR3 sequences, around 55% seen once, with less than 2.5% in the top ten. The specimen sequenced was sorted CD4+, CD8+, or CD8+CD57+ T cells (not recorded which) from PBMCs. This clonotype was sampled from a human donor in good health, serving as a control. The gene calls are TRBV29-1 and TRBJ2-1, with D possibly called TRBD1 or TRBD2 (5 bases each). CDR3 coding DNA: TGCAGCGTCGAAAGAGGGGTCTCCTACAATGAGCAGTCCTTC. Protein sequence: CSVERGVSYNEQSF.